The 29 T cell receptor beta chains below come from one sample, sequenced in a study of neurological immune-mediated disorders. TCRdb reprocessed the 5' RACE reads via MiXCR and lists one record per CDR3 protein. This table has roughly 90,000 distinct CDR3 sequences, under 4.5% appearing once. Sequenced material: PBMCs. The source is a woman between 45 and 65 years old with multiple sclerosis.

The sample holds many counts of this clonotype. The chain uses TRBV28 and TRBJ1-2; no clear D gene. This CDR3 has 17 residues. Germline V gives CDR1 MDHEN, CDR2 SYDVKM. Between the trimmed V and J ends, which lost 4 bases and 6 bases, there was a span of 24 bases. CDR3 in amino acids: CASSYTVLLGGEDGYTF. The CDR3 DNA sequence: TGTGCCAGCAGTTATACGGTACTCTTAGGAGGTGAGGATGGCTACACCTTC.

In its sample, this clonotype was seen many times. The chain carries TRBV12-3 or TRBV12-4 and TRBJ2-2, with 9 bases identical to TRBD2. The ends lost 1 base at V and 4 bases at J; junction bases unmatched: 1. The CDR3 loop spans 15 amino acids. CDR3 DNA: TGTGCCAGCAGTTTAGAACTAGCGGGCACCGGGGAGCTGTTTTTT. Encoded protein: CASSLELAGTGELFF.

This clonotype appeared many times. The chain uses TRBV6-1 and TRBJ2-1; D is uncertain. Germline V gene sequence: CDR1 MNHNS, CDR2 SASEGT. The CDR3 is 12 residues long. V was clipped by 6 bases and J by 4 bases, with 7 bases between them. The CDR3 loop reads CASRKNYNEQFF. The CDR3 region has the DNA TGTGCCAGCAGGAAGAATTACAATGAGCAGTTCTTC.

The chain carries TRBV20-1 and TRBJ2-3, with 8 bases lining up with TRBD2. This CDR3 comprises 15 residues. Germline assignment: CDR1 DFQATT and CDR2 SNEGSKA (reference sequence). After removal of 6 bases from V and 0 bases from J, the junction contained 8 bases not matched to a gene. CDR3 sequence: CSAIPGGTSTDTQYF. Here the CDR3 DNA reads TGCAGTGCCATTCCGGGGGGGACTAGCACAGATACGCAGTATTTT.

This clonotype has ten or more counts. The chain combines TRBV7-2 with TRBJ2-5; 13 positions agree with TRBD2. The CDR3 spans 17 residues. J gave up 2 bases and V 5 bases, and 8 bases lay outside the gene matches. CDR1 is SGHTA, CDR2 FQGNSA, per germline. CDR3 region: CASSRGGLAGRQETQYF. Here the CDR3 DNA reads TGTGCCAGCAGCCGAGGGGGACTAGCGGGGAGGCAAGAGACCCAGTACTTC.

This clonotype was seen at least ten times. J is TRBJ2-2 and V is TRBV9; D possibly corresponds to TRBD2 (5 bases). The CDR3 has 15 residues. Germline CDR1 SGDLS, CDR2 YYNGEE. V lost 3 bases, J lost 6 bases, and 15 bases lay in between. CDR3 sequence (DNA): TGTGCCAGCAGCGCCCGTAGCGTGGGCGCCGGGGAGCTGTTTTTT. It yields the protein CASSARSVGAGELFF.

This clonotype was seen many times. V gene TRBV4-1 combines with J gene TRBJ2-7, with 8 positions matching TRBD2. V lost 1 base, J lost 3 bases, and 11 bases stayed unmatched. The germline CDR1 and CDR2 sequences are MGHRA and YSYEKL. This CDR3 contains 17 residues. The DNA for the CDR3 is TGCGCCAGCAGCCAAGTTATCGGGGGGGCCGAACGCTACGAGCAGTACTTC. It is translated as CASSQVIGGAERYEQYF.

Only a few counts were recorded for this clonotype. V and J are TRBV7-2 and TRBJ2-1; 9 positions match TRBD1. This CDR3 has 15 residues. The V segment lost 5 bases and the J segment 5 bases; nucleotides outside the gene matches: 7. Germline CDR1 SGHTA, CDR2 FQGNSA. The CDR3 region has the DNA TGTGCCAGCAGCCCCGACAGGGGGGGAAACAATGAGCAGTTCTTC. It encodes CASSPDRGGNNEQFF.

This clonotype was counted many times. The chain is built from TRBV12-3 or TRBV12-4 and TRBJ1-3; possibly TRBD1 for D (5 bases). Trimming took off 2 bases at V and 7 bases at J, with 12 bases between the two ends. The CDR3 has 14 residues. The CDR3 is CASSLRHRDNTIYF. CDR3 nucleotides: TGTGCCAGCAGTTTACGGCACCGGGACAACACCATATATTTT.

This clonotype has at least ten counts. The chain links TRBV10-3 to TRBJ2-1; 10 bases fit TRBD2. The ends lost 0 bases at V and 5 bases at J; junction bases unmatched: 4. The germline V gene has CDR1 ENHRY and CDR2 SYGVKD. The CDR3 runs to 16 residues. DNA of the CDR3: TGTGCCATCAGTGAGTCCCGGACTAGCGGAAACAATGAGCAGTTCTTC. Residues: CAISESRTSGNNEQFF.

This clonotype was picked up many times. V gene TRBV7-2 combines with J gene TRBJ1-5, with TRBD1 as a possible D gene (6 bases). Trimming pared 0 bases from V and 5 bases from J, leaving 14 bases between. The germline V gene has CDR1 SGHTA and CDR2 FQGNSA. There are 16 residues in the CDR3. This CDR3 reads CASSLARTGYDQPQHF. DNA for the CDR3: TGTGCCAGCAGCTTAGCTCGAACAGGGTACGATCAGCCCCAGCATTTT.

This clonotype was seen repeatedly, ten times or more. V is TRBV9 and J is TRBJ1-1; no firm D call. Trimming removed 0 bases at V and 0 bases at J, with 3 bases between. CDR1 SGDLS and CDR2 YYNGEE come from the germline V gene. The CDR3 contains 13 residues. CDR3 region: CASSVAMNTEAFF. The CDR3 nucleotides are TGTGCCAGCAGCGTAGCCATGAACACTGAAGCTTTCTTT. Using reference TRBV9 and TRBJ1-1 for the parts outside the CDR3, the full variable domain is DSGVTQTPKHLITATGQRVTLRCSPRSGDLSVYWYQQSLDQGLQFLIQYYNGEERAKGNILERFSAQQFPDLHSELNLSSLELGDSALYFCASSVAMNTEAFFGQGTRLTVV.

Many counts were recorded for this clonotype. V and J are TRBV7-6 and TRBJ1-5; D not resolved. The CDR3 runs 14 residues. The germline gives CDR1 SGHVS, CDR2 FNYEAQ. V was pared by 1 base and J by 3 bases, with 7 bases between. CDR3 sequence (DNA): TGTGCCAGCAGCTTAGGTGCCCCCAATCAGCCCCAGCATTTT. It encodes CASSLGAPNQPQHF.

This clonotype was recorded many times. The chain couples TRBV12-3 or TRBV12-4 to TRBJ2-5; TRBD2 agrees at 7 bases. The CDR3 sequence is 12 residues long. V was pared by 5 bases and J by 14 bases, with 11 bases of the junction left unmatched. This CDR3 reads CASSLTGGTLYF. CDR3 coding DNA: TGTGCCAGCAGTCTAACCGGGGGGACCCTTTACTTC.

This clonotype showed up many times. This chain connects TRBV2 to TRBJ2-2; no firm D call. The CDR3 totals 13 residues. V lost 4 bases and J lost 4, with 7 bases in between. Per the germline V gene, CDR1 is SNHLY and CDR2 is FYNNEI. The CDR3 region has the DNA TGTGCCAGCAGTGGTTTTTTCACCGGGGAGCTGTTTTTT. As protein: CASSGFFTGELFF. Filled out from reference TRBV2 and TRBJ2-2, the complete variable domain reads EPEVTQTPSHQVTQMGQEVILRCVPISNHLYFYWYRQILGQKVEFLVSFYNNEISEKSEIFDDQFSVERPDGSNFTLKIRSTKLEDSAMYFCASSGFFTGELFFGEGSRLTVL.

This clonotype was observed a few times. This chain links TRBV18 with TRBJ1-4, with no clear D. Germline V gene data show CDR1 as KGHSH and CDR2 as LQKENI. V lost 6 bases, J lost 4 bases, and 12 bases lay in between. The CDR3 is 14 residues long. The CDR3 sequence: CASSPLSINEKLFF. In DNA form, the CDR3 reads TGTGCCAGCTCGCCCCTATCGATTAATGAAAAACTGTTTTTT.

In regard to this clonotype: Germline is not matched at one junction end, which may reflect a read error. The CDR3 sequence: CSVPAAGLAGDKQYF. The CDR3 DNA reads as TGCAGTGTCCCCGCAGCTGGACTAGCGGGGGATAAGCAGTATTTT. The chain has TRBV29-1 and TRBJ2-3; 13 bases map to TRBD2. Germline lookup yields CDR1 SQVTM and CDR2 ANQGSEA. The CDR3 length is 15 residues.

This clonotype was counted many times. The V gene is TRBV20-1, the J gene TRBJ1-2; D might be TRBD1 (5 bases). The CDR3 is 15 residues long. Trimming took 3 bases from V and 1 from J, leaving 15 bases between them. Germline V CDR1 and CDR2: DFQATT, SNEGSKA (reference sequence). CDR3 DNA sequence: TGCAGTGCTAGGGGCGACAGCCAAAATAACTATGGCTACACCTTC. It translates to CSARGDSQNNYGYTF.

To note about this clonotype: A much larger clone differs by one base, so this may be a read error. The V call is TRBV7-3, the J call TRBJ2-2; 8 bases are a match to TRBD1. From germline, CDR1 is SGHTA and CDR2 FQGTGA. CDR3 size: 14 residues. The CDR3 here is CVSRRTRGPGELFF. The CDR3 coding sequence is TGTGTCAGCAGGCGAACCAGGGGGCCCGGGGAGCTGTTTTTT.

This clonotype was seen many times. V and J are TRBV6-6 and TRBJ2-3; 7 bases fit TRBD1. The CDR3 totals 15 residues. J was trimmed by 3 bases and V by 3 bases; bases with no gene match: 6. CDR1 and CDR2 from the germline V gene are MNHNY and SVGAGI (reference sequence). The CDR3 region is CASSYGQGETDTQYF. The CDR3 DNA is TGTGCCAGCAGTTATGGGCAGGGGGAAACAGATACGCAGTATTTT.

This chain connects TRBV20-1 to TRBJ1-1; TRBD1 matches at 7 bases. Germline values: CDR1 DFQATT, CDR2 SNEGSKA (reference sequence). This CDR3 spans 14 amino acids. The trim removed 6 bases at V and 0 bases at J, leaving 7 bases unmatched. The CDR3 reads CSARRDSVNTEAFF. The CDR3 DNA is TGCAGTGCCCGCAGGGACAGTGTGAACACTGAAGCTTTCTTT.

At least ten counts were recorded for this clonotype. The rearrangement uses TRBV6-5 and TRBJ2-5; the D gene could be TRBD1 or TRBD2 (5 bases each). This CDR3 is 15 amino acids long. Looked up from germline, CDR1 is MNHEY and CDR2 is SVGAGI. V was pared by 5 bases and J by 3 bases, with 16 bases between. As DNA, the CDR3 is TGTGCCAGCAGTCTCCGGGACGCATTTAAAGAGACCCAGTACTTC. Amino acid sequence: CASSLRDAFKETQYF.

A few counts support this clonotype. It may be a read error: a sequence one base away is much more abundant. The rearrangement uses TRBV20-1 and TRBJ2-6; possibly TRBD1 or TRBD2 for D (5 bases each). CDR3 length: 11 residues. Germline V gene sequence: CDR1 DFQATT, CDR2 SNEGSKA (reference sequence). In DNA form, the CDR3 reads TGCAGTGCTAACGGGGCCAAAGTCCTGACTTTC. Residues: CSANGAKVLTF.

This clonotype was seen ten or more times. The chain combines TRBV20-1 with TRBJ1-1; D unresolved. Trimming left V 2 bases short and J 1 base short, with 11 bases between. CDR1 is DFQATT, CDR2 SNEGSKA, per germline (reference sequence). The CDR3 extends over 14 amino acids. This CDR3 reads CSARMVGTNTEAFF. The CDR3 nucleotides are TGCAGTGCTAGAATGGTGGGAACGAACACTGAAGCTTTCTTT.

In this sample, this clonotype turned up many times. The J gene is TRBJ1-5, the V gene TRBV5-1; D is undetermined. Germline V gives CDR1 SGHRS, CDR2 YFSETQ. V was trimmed by 0 bases and J by 2 bases, leaving 3 bases between them. The CDR3 is 13 amino acids. The CDR3 reads CASSLERNQPQHF. For the CDR3, the DNA is TGCGCCAGCAGCTTGGAACGCAATCAGCCCCAGCATTTT.

This clonotype has ten or more counts. The gene calls are TRBV12-5 and TRBJ2-5; D may be TRBD1 or TRBD2 (5 bases each). This CDR3 contains 16 residues. The germline V gene has CDR1 LGHNT and CDR2 FRNRAP. Between the trimmed V and J ends, which lost 0 bases and 3 bases, there was a span of 14 bases. The CDR3 protein is CASGLVRDGNEETQYF. In nucleotides, the CDR3 is TGTGCTAGTGGTTTGGTCCGGGACGGAAATGAAGAGACCCAGTACTTC.

At least ten counts were recorded for this clonotype. The chain recombines TRBV15 with TRBJ2-5, with TRBD2 matching over 13 bases. The CDR3 has 16 amino acids. Trimming at V came to 2 bases and at J to 5 bases, leaving 5 bases not matched to a gene. Germline values: CDR1 LNHNV, CDR2 YYDKDF (reference sequence). CDR3 protein: CATSRRLAGGQETQYF. Written as DNA, the CDR3 is TGTGCCACCAGCAGAAGACTAGCGGGGGGCCAGGAGACCCAGTACTTC.

The chain recombines TRBV5-1 with TRBJ1-6, with TRBD1 matching 9 bases. Germline CDR1 reads SGHRS; CDR2 reads YFSETQ. The J segment lost 9 bases and the V segment lost 4 bases, leaving 8 bases of the junction unmatched. This CDR3 comprises 15 residues. CDR3 bases: TGCGCCAGCAGCCTGGACGTGACAGGGGGTTCACCCCTCCACTTT. The encoded protein is CASSLDVTGGSPLHF. Using reference TRBV5-1 and TRBJ1-6 for the parts outside the CDR3, the full variable domain is KAGVTQTPRYLIKTRGQQVTLSCSPISGHRSVSWYQQTPGQGLQFLFEYFSETQRNKGNFPGRFSGRQFSNSRSEMNVSTLELGDSALYLCASSLDVTGGSPLHFGNGTRLTVT.

CDR3 region: CASNPGQGEKLFF. CDR3 coding DNA: TGTGCCAGTAACCCGGGACAAGGCGAAAAACTGTTTTTT. The genes are TRBV19 and TRBJ1-4; the D gene is possibly TRBD1 (6 bases). CDR1 and CDR2 (germline): LNHDA, SQIVND (reference sequence). This CDR3 has 13 amino acids. V was cut by 7 bases and J by 8 bases, with 14 bases left in between.